The entry below describes one TCR beta chain. Its target is unknown. Germline V CDR1 and CDR2: SGHRS, YFSETQ. Trimming took 4 bases from V and 7 from J; bases not matched to a gene: 8. CDR3 length: 14 amino acids. An Oncomine TCR Beta short-read assay was used to sequence the DNA from cultured CD4+ T cells. TCRdb reprocessed the PCR reads via MiXCR and lists one record per CDR3 protein. The sample lists about 17,000 distinct CDR3 sequences, approximately 48% occurring once. This sample was taken from a study of vaccination and CD4 T cells after COVID-19. The time point here: late sampling 161 to 241 days after vaccination in three convalescent patients. Documented treatment: roughly 10-day PBMC culture with coronavirus spike peptide pools or control peptides (ViraFEST assay).

This sequence joins TRBV5-1 and TRBJ1-2; 9 bases fit TRBD1. The receptor's source is a human donor who had recovered from COVID-19. This sample comprised CD4+ T cells from blood, cultured in vitro, obtained about 7 months after SARS-CoV-2 vaccination. Here the CDR3 DNA reads TGCGCCAGCAGCCCCTCTACAGGGGGCTCTGGCTACACCTTC. It specifies CASSPSTGGSGYTF.